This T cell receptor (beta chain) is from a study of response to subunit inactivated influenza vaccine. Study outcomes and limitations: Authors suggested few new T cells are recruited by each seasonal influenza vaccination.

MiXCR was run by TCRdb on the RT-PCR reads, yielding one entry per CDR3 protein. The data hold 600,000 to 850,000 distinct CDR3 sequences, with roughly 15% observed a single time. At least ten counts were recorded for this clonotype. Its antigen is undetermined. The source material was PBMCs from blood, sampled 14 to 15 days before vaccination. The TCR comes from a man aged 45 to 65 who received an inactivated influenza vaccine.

The CDR3 here is CASSQGTGNQPQHF. CDR3 sequence (DNA): TGTGCCAGCAGCCAGGGGACAGGGAATCAGCCCCAGCATTTT. The V and J genes are TRBV3-1 and TRBJ1-5; TRBD1 matches at 9 bases. Germline V gene lookup returns CDR1 LGHDT and CDR2 YNNKEL (reference sequence). The length of the CDR3 is 14 residues. V lost 3 bases to trimming and J lost 4 bases; unmatched junction nucleotides: 1. Looking up the rest from reference TRBV3-1 and TRBJ1-5 gives the full variable domain: DTAVSQTPKYLVTQMGNDKSIKCEQNLGHDTMYWYKQDSKKFLKIMFSYNNKELIINETVPNRFSPKSPDKAHLNLHINSLELGDSAVYFCASSQGTGNQPQHFGDGTRLSIL.